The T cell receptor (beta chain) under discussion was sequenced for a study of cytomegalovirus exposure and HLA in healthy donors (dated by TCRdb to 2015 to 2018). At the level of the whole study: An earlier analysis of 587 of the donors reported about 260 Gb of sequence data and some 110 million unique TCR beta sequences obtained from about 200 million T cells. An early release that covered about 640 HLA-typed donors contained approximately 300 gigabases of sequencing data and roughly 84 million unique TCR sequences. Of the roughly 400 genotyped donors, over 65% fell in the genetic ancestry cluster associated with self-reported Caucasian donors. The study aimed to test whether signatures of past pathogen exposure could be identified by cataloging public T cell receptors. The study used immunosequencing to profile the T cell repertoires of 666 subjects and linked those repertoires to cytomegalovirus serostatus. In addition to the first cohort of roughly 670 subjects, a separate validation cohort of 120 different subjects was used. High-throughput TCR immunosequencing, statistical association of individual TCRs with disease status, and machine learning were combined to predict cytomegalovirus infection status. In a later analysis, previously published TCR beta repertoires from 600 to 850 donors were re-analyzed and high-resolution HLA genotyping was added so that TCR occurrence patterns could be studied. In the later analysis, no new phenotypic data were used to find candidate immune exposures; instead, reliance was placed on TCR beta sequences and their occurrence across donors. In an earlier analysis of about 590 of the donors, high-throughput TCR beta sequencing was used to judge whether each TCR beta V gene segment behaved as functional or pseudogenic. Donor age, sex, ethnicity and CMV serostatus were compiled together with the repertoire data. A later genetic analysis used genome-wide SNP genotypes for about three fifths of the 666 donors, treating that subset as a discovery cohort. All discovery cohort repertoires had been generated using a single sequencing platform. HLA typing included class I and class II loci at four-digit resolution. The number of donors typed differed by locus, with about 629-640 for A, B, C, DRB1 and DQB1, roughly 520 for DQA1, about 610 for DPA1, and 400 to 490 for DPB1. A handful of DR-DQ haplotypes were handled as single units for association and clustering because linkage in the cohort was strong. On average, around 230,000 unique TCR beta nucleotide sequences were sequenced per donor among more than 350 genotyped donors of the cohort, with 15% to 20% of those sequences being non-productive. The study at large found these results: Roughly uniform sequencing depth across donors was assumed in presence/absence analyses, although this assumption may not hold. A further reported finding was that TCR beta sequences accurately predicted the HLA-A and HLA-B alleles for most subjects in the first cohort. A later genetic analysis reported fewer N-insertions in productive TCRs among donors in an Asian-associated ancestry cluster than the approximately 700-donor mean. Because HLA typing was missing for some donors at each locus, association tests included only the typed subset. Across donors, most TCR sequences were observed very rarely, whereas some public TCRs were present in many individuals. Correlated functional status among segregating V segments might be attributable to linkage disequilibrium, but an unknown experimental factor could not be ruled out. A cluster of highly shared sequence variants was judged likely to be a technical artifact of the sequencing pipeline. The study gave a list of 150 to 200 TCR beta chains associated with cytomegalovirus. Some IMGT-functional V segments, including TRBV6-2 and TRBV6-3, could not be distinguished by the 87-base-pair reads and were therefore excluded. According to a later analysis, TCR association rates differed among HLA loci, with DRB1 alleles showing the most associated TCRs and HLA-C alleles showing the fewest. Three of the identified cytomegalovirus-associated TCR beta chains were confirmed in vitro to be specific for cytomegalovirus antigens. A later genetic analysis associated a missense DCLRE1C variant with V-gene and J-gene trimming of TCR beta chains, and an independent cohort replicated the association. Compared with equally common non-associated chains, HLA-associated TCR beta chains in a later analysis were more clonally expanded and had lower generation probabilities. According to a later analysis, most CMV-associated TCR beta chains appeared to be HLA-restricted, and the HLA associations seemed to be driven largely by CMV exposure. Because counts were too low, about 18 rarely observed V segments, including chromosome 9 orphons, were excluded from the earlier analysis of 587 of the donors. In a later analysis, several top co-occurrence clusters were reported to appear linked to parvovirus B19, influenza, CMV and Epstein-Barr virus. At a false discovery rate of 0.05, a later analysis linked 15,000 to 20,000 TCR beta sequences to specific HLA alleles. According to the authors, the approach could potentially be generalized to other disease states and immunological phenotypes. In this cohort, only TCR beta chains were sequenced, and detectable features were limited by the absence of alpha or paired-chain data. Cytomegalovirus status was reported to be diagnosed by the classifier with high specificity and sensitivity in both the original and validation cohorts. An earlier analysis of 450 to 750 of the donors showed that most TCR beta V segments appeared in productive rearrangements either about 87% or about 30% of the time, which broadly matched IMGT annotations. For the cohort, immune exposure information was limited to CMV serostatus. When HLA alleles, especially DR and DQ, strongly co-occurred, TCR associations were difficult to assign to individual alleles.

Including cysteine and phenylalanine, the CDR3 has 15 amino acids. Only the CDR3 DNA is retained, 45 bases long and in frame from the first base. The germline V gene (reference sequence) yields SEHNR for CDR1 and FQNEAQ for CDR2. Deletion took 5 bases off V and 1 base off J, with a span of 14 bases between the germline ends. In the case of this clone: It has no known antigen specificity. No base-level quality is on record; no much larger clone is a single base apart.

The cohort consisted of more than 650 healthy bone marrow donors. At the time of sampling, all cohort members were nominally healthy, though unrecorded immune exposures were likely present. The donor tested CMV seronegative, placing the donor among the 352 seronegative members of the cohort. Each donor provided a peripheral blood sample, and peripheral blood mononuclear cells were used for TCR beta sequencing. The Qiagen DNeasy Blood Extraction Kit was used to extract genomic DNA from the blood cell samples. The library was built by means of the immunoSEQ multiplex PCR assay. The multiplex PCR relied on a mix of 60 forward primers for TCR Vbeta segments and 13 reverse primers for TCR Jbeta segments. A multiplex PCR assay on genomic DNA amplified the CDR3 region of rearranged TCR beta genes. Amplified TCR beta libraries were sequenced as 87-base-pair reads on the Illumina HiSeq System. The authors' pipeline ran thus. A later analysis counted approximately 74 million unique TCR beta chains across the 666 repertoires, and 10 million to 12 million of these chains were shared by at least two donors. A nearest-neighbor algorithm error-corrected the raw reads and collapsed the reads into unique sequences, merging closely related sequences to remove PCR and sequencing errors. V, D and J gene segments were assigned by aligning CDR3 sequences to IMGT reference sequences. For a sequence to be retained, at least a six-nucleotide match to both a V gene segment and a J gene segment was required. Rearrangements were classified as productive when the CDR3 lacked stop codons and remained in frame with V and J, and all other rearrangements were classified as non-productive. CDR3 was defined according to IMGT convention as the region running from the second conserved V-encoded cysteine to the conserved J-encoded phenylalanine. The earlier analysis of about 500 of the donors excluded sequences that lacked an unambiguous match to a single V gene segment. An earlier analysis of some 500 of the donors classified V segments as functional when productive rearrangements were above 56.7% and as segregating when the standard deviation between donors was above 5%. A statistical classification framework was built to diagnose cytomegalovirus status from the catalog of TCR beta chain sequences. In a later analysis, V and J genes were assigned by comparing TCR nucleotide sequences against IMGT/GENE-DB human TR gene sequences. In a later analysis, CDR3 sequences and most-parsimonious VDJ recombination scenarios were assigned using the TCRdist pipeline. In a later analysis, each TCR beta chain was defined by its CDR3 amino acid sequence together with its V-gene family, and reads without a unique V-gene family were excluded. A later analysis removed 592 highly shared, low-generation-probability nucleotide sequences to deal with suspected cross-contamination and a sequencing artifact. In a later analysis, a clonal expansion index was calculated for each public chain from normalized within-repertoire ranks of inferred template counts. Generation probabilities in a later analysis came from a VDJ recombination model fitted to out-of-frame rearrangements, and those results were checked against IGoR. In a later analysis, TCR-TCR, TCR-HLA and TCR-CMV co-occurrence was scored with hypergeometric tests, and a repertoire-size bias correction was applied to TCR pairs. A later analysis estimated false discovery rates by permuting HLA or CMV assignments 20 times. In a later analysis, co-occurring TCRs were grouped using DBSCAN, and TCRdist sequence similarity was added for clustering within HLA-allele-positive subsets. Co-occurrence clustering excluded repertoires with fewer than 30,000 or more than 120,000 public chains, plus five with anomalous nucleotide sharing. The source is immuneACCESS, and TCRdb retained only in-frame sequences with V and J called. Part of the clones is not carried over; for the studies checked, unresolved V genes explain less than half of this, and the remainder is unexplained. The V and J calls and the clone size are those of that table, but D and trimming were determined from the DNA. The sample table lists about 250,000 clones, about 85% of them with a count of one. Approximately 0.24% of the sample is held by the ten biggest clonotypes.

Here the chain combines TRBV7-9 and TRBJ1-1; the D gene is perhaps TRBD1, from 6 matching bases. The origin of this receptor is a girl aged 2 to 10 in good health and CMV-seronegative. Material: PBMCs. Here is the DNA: TGTGCCAGCAGCCCTCCCTCGGACAGGAACACTGAAGCTTTCTTT. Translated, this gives CASSPPSDRNTEAFF.